The present entry profiles one T cell receptor beta chain with its context. The CDR3 has 17 amino acids. Per the germline V gene, CDR1 is LGHNA and CDR2 is YSLEER. The germline V and J ends were trimmed by 2 bases and 0 bases, with 15 bases remaining between them. The RNA, roughly 0.45 to 1 ug, was put through reverse transcription using random hexamers. Amplification of the TCR beta CDR3 was carried out by immunoSEQ multiplex PCR, which spanned a total of 54 Vbeta and 13 Jbeta segments. MiXCR, applied by TCRdb to the immunoSEQ multiplex PCR reads, yields one record per CDR3 protein. The sample contains roughly 330,000 distinct CDR3 sequences, about 90% of which appear only once. The data derive from a study of CD8 T cells in Susac syndrome. TEMRA cells were enriched by FACS, and CD4+ and CD8+ T cells were negatively isolated.

Specimen: CD4+ T cells from PBMCs. The chain carries TRBV4-3 and TRBJ2-3, with no clear D. The sequence was collected from a human donor with multiple sclerosis. The CDR3 protein is CASSQNFGRVSTDTQYF. The CDR3 nucleotides read TGCGCCAGCAGCCAAAATTTCGGTAGGGTCAGCACAGATACGCAGTATTTT.